A single sample is the source of the 24 T cell receptor beta chains below, sequenced in a study of blood T cell repertoires in COVID-19 (dated by TCRdb to about 2020). The library was built by means of the immunoSEQ multiplex PCR assay. Entries here come from immuneACCESS through TCRdb and include only in-frame sequences with V and J called. Some clones fail to appear in such tables; in the studies checked, an unresolved V gene covers under half of the shortfall, and the cause of the remainder is unknown. The sample table holds just over 80,000 clones, of which 81% were seen once. The leading ten clones occupy around 40% of the sample. Sequencing was performed on peripheral blood. The receptor source for this set is an elderly man with acute or convalescent COVID-19.

The rearrangement uses TRBV6-5 and TRBJ2-7, with 7 bases fitting TRBD1. Germline lookup yields CDR1 MNHEY and CDR2 SVGAGI. The trim removed 0 bases at V and 5 bases at J, leaving 4 bases unmatched. The CDR3 is 14 amino acids. The CDR3 spells CASSYSGGTNEQYF. Written as DNA, the CDR3 is TGTGCCAGCAGTTACTCAGGGGGCACGAACGAGCAGTACTTC.

V is TRBV6-2 or TRBV6-3 and J is TRBJ2-5; 11 bases map to TRBD2. V gave up 0 bases and J gave up 5 bases; unmatched junction bases: 5. The length of the CDR3 is 16 residues. The germline V gene has CDR1 MNHEY and CDR2 SVGEGT. The CDR3 nucleotides read TGTGCCAGCAGTTACTCTTTAGCGGGAGGGGCGGAGACCCAGTACTTC. This translates into CASSYSLAGGAETQYF.

V usage is TRBV27 and J usage is TRBJ1-6; 8 bases fit TRBD1. Germline CDR1 is MNHEY and CDR2 is SMNVEV (reference sequence). The V and J ends lost 3 bases and 8 bases, in that order; junction bases with no gene match: 6. This CDR3 has 15 residues. The CDR3, as DNA: TGTGCCAGCAGTTTTAGACAGGGGATTGATTCACCCCTCCACTTT. Protein sequence: CASSFRQGIDSPLHF.

The chain joins TRBV9 to TRBJ2-1; 8 bases map to TRBD2. Trimming took 0 bases from V and 8 from J; bases not matched to a gene: 7. This CDR3 spans 15 amino acids. Germline CDR1 SGDLS, CDR2 YYNGEE. Written as DNA, the CDR3 is TGTGCCAGCAGCGTAGAAGGCGGGAGGCAGCATGAGCAGTTCTTC. Residues: CASSVEGGRQHEQFF.

V and J are TRBV6-5 and TRBJ2-7; tentatively, D is TRBD1 (6 bases). Germline assignment: CDR1 MNHEY and CDR2 SVGAGI. The CDR3 runs to 14 residues. V dropped 2 bases and J dropped 4 bases, with 12 bases sitting between them. Here the CDR3 reads CASSYGQGIYEQYF. The DNA for the CDR3 is TGTGCCAGCAGTTACGGGCAGGGGATTTACGAGCAGTACTTC.

The V and J genes are TRBV28 and TRBJ2-1; a weak D match, TRBD2 (6 bases). Germline values: CDR1 MDHEN, CDR2 SYDVKM. V was trimmed by 6 bases and J by 3 bases, leaving 15 bases between them. CDR3 length: 15 residues. The CDR3 sequence is CASSSLRGRYNEQFF. The CDR3 DNA is TGTGCCAGCAGCTCGTTGCGGGGTCGCTACAATGAGCAGTTCTTC.

V gene TRBV6-5 combines with J gene TRBJ2-2; D not certain. Between the trimmed V and J ends, which lost 8 bases and 3 bases, there was a span of 10 bases. The germline CDR1 and CDR2 sequences are MNHEY and SVGAGI. The CDR3 extends over 13 amino acids. The CDR3 protein is CASGRIDTGELFF. The CDR3 DNA sequence: TGTGCCAGCGGCAGGATCGACACCGGGGAGCTGTTTTTT.

This clone was seen a single time. V usage is TRBV5-1 and J usage is TRBJ1-3; unclear D gene. V gave up 2 bases and J gave up 0 bases, with 9 bases separating them. Germline V CDR1 and CDR2: SGHRS, YFSETQ. This CDR3 comprises 15 residues. CDR3: CASSLSLYSGNTIYF. The CDR3 bases are TGCGCCAGCAGCTTAAGCCTGTACTCTGGAAACACCATATATTTT.

The chain couples TRBV28 to TRBJ1-1, with 7 positions matching TRBD1. There are 15 residues in the CDR3. Germline CDR1 reads MDHEN; CDR2 reads SYDVKM. Losses at the gene ends were 5 bases for V and 0 bases for J; bases not matched to a gene: 6. CDR3 DNA sequence: TGTGCCAGCAGTCTTCCAGGGGGAATGAACACTGAAGCTTTCTTT. The encoded protein is CASSLPGGMNTEAFF. Using reference TRBV28 and TRBJ1-1 for the parts outside the CDR3, the full variable domain is DVKVTQSSRYLVKRTGEKVFLECVQDMDHENMFWYRQDPGLGLRLIYFSYDVKMKEKGDIPEGYSVSREKKERFSLILESASTNQTSMYLCASSLPGGMNTEAFFGQGTRLTVV.

This sequence joins TRBV28 and TRBJ2-1; 7 nucleotides match TRBD2. Germline V lookup: CDR1 MDHEN, CDR2 SYDVKM. The CDR3 has 14 residues. The J segment lost 10 bases and the V segment lost 3 bases, leaving 9 bases of the junction unmatched. CDR3 DNA: TGTGCCAGCAGTTTTGAATCGGCACTAGCGGAGCAGTTCTTC. It is translated as CASSFESALAEQFF.

J is TRBJ2-1 and V is TRBV9; D possibly corresponds to TRBD2 (6 bases). CDR3 length: 15 amino acids. Germline V gene data show CDR1 as SGDLS and CDR2 as YYNGEE. V lost 3 bases and J lost 5, with 15 bases in between. CDR3 amino acids: CASSAVSGLNNEQFF. The CDR3 bases are TGTGCCAGCAGCGCCGTTTCCGGACTAAACAATGAGCAGTTCTTC.

The genes are TRBV19 and TRBJ1-2, with D unresolved. Germline V CDR1 and CDR2: LNHDA, SQIVND (reference sequence). Trimming took off 6 bases at V and 4 bases at J, with 15 bases between the two ends. This CDR3 comprises 14 residues. The CDR3 region has the DNA TGTGCCAGTAGCGACAACCGTCCGCCCTATGGCTACACCTTC. The encoded protein is CASSDNRPPYGYTF.

This rearrangement joins TRBV5-1 to TRBJ1-5; 10 bases are shared with TRBD1. Unmatched junction bases numbered 6, after V lost 4 bases and J lost 5 bases. Germline CDR1 is SGHRS and CDR2 is YFSETQ. The CDR3 length is 15 residues. The CDR3 region has the DNA TGCGCCAGCAGCCCCGGGACAGGGGTCGATCAGCCCCAGCATTTT. Translation gives CASSPGTGVDQPQHF.

This sequence joins TRBV29-1 and TRBJ1-4, with D possibly being TRBD1 (6 bases). V was pared by 4 bases and J by 8 bases, with 20 bases between. CDR3 length equals 15 residues. CDR1 is SQVTM and CDR2 is ANQGSEA in the germline V gene. This chain's CDR3 is CSVVKGAGAGEKLFF. The DNA of the CDR3 is TGCAGCGTTGTAAAAGGGGCAGGGGCAGGGGAAAAACTGTTTTTT.

V and J are TRBV15 and TRBJ1-2, with TRBD1 identical over 9 bases. Trimming cost V 1 base and J 6 bases; bases outside gene matches: 9. Germline assignment: CDR1 LNHNV and CDR2 YYDKDF (reference sequence). The CDR3 length is 16 residues. CDR3 nucleotides: TGTGCCACCAGCAGAGGGGGCAGGACAGGGGAGGATGGCTACACCTTC. Translation: CATSRGGRTGEDGYTF.

The J gene is TRBJ2-1, the V gene TRBV5-1, with TRBD2 identical over 7 bases. The CDR3 sequence is 15 residues long. V lost 0 bases and J lost 9; bases outside the gene matches: 9. The germline CDR1 and CDR2 sequences are SGHRS and YFSETQ. The CDR3, as DNA: TGCGCCAGCAGCTTGGCCAGCGGGGATGTGCTTGAGCAGTTCTTC. Protein: CASSLASGDVLEQFF.

In its sample, this clone was seen once. The chain uses TRBV11-2 and TRBJ1-1; 8 bases are shared with TRBD1. Trimming removed 6 bases from V and 6 bases from J; junction bases left unmatched: 9. CDR1 is SGHAT and CDR2 is FQNNGV in the germline V gene. This CDR3 has 14 residues. The CDR3 reads CASRLHGQGAEAFF. The DNA of the CDR3 is TGTGCCAGCAGACTTCACGGACAGGGCGCTGAAGCTTTCTTT.

CDR3 sequence reads: CATSDRADYGYTF. The CDR3 DNA sequence: TGTGCCACCTCGGACAGGGCGGACTATGGCTACACCTTC. The V gene is TRBV19, the J gene TRBJ1-2; TRBD1 matches 8 bases. V lost 10 bases and J lost 3; bases outside the gene matches: 7. CDR1 is LNHDA and CDR2 is SQIVND in the germline V gene (reference sequence). The CDR3 totals 13 residues.

The chain has TRBV12-3 or TRBV12-4 and TRBJ1-5; TRBD1 agrees at 7 bases. CDR3 length: 13 residues. V dropped 1 base and J dropped 6; count of bases not matched to a gene: 0. The CDR3 here is CASSLDRGQPQHF. The CDR3 nucleotides read TGTGCCAGCAGTTTAGACAGGGGTCAGCCCCAGCATTTT.

The V gene is TRBV7-2, the J gene TRBJ2-3, with 9 positions matching TRBD2. CDR1 is SGHTA, CDR2 FQGNSA, per germline. The CDR3 is made up of 16 amino acids. Trimming cost V 3 bases and J 4 bases; bases outside gene matches: 8. The CDR3 region is CASSLGGGRAADTQYF. CDR3 DNA sequence: TGTGCCAGCAGCTTGGGGGGCGGGAGGGCCGCAGATACGCAGTATTTT.

The chain combines TRBV7-8 with TRBJ2-1; TRBD1 matches at 10 bases. CDR1 and CDR2 from the germline V gene are SGHVS and FQNEAQ. The V segment lost 5 bases and the J segment 4 bases; nucleotides outside the gene matches: 5. The CDR3 runs to 15 residues. CDR3 residues: CASSGGGQGYNEQFF. CDR3 nucleotide sequence: TGTGCCAGCAGCGGGGGGGGACAGGGGTACAATGAGCAGTTCTTC.

The chain employs TRBV10-3 and TRBJ1-4, with no clear D. The CDR3 is 13 amino acids. The germline CDR1 and CDR2 sequences are ENHRY and SYGVKD. The germline V and J ends were trimmed by 9 bases and 2 bases, with 10 bases remaining between them. CDR3 sequence: CAISGGTNEKLFF. The CDR3 nucleotides read TGTGCCATATCGGGAGGGACTAATGAAAAACTGTTTTTT.

This clone is a singleton in its sample. V usage is TRBV5-5 and J usage is TRBJ2-7, with 10 bases that match TRBD1. The trim removed 4 bases at V and 5 bases at J, leaving 9 bases unmatched. The CDR3 runs 15 residues. From germline, CDR1 is SGHKS and CDR2 YYEKEE (reference sequence). The CDR3 loop is CASSRRGTGAHEQYF. The DNA of the CDR3 is TGTGCCAGCAGCAGGAGGGGGACAGGGGCTCACGAGCAGTACTTC.

Concerning this clone itself: At one boundary the junction diverges from the germline segment, which might be a read error. V usage is TRBV5-1 and J usage is TRBJ1-5, with D perhaps matching TRBD1 (5 bases). Per the germline V gene, CDR1 is SGHRS and CDR2 is YFSETQ. This CDR3 has 15 amino acids. This CDR3 is CARSLGGERHQPQHF. As DNA, the CDR3 is TGCGCCCGCAGCTTGGGGGGGGAACGGCATCAGCCCCAGCATTTT.